This T cell receptor beta chain was identified in a study of cytomegalovirus exposure and HLA in healthy donors. About the study: The same platform was used for the 120 validation repertoires and the approximately 670 first-cohort repertoires, a later analysis reported.

The study's findings and limits: With high specificity and sensitivity, the classifier reportedly diagnosed cytomegalovirus status. A subsequent analysis found that TCR clusters from the first cohort also tended to co-occur in the 90 to 150 validation repertoires, with 94% of cluster scores above 0.

This clone has only one observation. No antigen is known for it. Clones were read by immunoSEQ multiplex PCR, and TCRdb kept only the in-frame ones, dropping some. The sample contains hundreds of thousands of clones, around 90% of which appear only once. This TCR came from a woman in her twenties or thirties in good health and CMV-seronegative. The material sequenced was PBMCs.

CDR3 in amino acids: CASSLLAGVDEQYF. The CDR3 region has the DNA TGTGCCAGCAGTTTACTAGCGGGAGTCGATGAGCAGTACTTC. V is TRBV28 and J is TRBJ2-7; 10 nucleotides match TRBD2. V lost 2 bases to trimming and J lost 7 bases; unmatched junction nucleotides: 5. Germline CDR1 reads MDHEN; CDR2 reads SYDVKM. The length of the CDR3 is 14 residues.